This T cell receptor beta chain was sequenced during a study of shared clonotypes between healthy human individuals. Overall study context: Donor ages ranged 18 to 49 years: a couple of women, a few men. General observations from the study: Naive subsets generally exceeded memory subsets in estimated richness. Clonotypes which were not shared had lower generation probabilities than clonotypes that all four donors shared.

An assay was performed, and its level was deep. Only in-frame clones appear in the TCRdb table, and some are missing; sequencing was by immunoSEQ multiplex PCR. Among hundreds of thousands of clones listed, about 96% were seen once. Worth noting for this clone: Its cognate antigen is unknown.

Cells designated naive CD8 were CD45RO-negative and were positively selected for CCR7, with terminally differentiated effector memory CD45RA+ cells excluded. Germline CDR1 is MDHEN and CDR2 is SYDVKM. The trim removed 5 bases at V and 3 bases at J, leaving 13 bases unmatched. The CDR3 runs to 17 residues. This TCR derives from a woman between 25 and 40 years old in good health. Sequencing was carried out using naive CD8+ T cells sorted from blood. The gene calls are TRBV28 and TRBJ2-1, with 7 bases lining up with TRBD2. The CDR3 loop is CASSPMTSREDYNEQFF. The DNA of the CDR3 is TGTGCCAGCAGTCCCATGACTAGCCGGGAGGACTACAATGAGCAGTTCTTC.